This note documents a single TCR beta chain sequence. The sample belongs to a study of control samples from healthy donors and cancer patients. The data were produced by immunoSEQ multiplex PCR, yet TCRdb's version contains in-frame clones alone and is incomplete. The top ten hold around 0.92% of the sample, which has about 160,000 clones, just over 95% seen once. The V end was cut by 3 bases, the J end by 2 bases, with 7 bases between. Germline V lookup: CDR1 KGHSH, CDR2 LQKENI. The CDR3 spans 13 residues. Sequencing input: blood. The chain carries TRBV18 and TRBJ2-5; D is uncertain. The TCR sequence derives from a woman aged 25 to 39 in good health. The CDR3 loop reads CASSPKKQETQYF. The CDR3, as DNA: TGTGCCAGCTCACCGAAGAAACAAGAGACCCAGTACTTC. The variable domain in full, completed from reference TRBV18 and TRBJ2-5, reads NAGVMQNPRHLVRRRGQEARLRCSPMKGHSHVYWYRQLPEEGLKFMVYLQKENIIDESGMPKERFSAEFPKEGPSILRIQQVVRGDSAAYFCASSPKKQETQYFGPGTRLLVL.